This TCR beta chain came from a study of molecular identifiers for immune sequencing clone quantification. About the study: Four of five splits of RNA from about 19,000 or 110,000 naive CD8 cells were sequenced in replicates. Study-level results: In naive cells, under 1% of molecules belonged to clones above 20 RNA copies, against over 97% in effector cells.

The germline V gene has CDR1 DFQATT and CDR2 SNEGSKA (reference sequence). V dropped 6 bases and J dropped 0; count of bases not matched to a gene: 4. The CDR3 loop spans 14 amino acids. Remarks on this clonotype: The antigen remains unidentified.

Sorting defined naive CD8 T cells as CD8+CD4-CCR7+CD45RA+. Preparation of the bulk TCR libraries relied on previously described methods and listed TCR primers. MiXCR was run by TCRdb on the PCR reads, yielding one entry per CDR3 protein. Found here are about 640,000 distinct CDR3 sequences, about 20% of them singletons; the top ten hold roughly 0.83%. This receptor was taken from a human donor in good health. Some libraries in this study had Jurkat cell RNA spiked in. The chain joins TRBV20-1 to TRBJ2-7, with 11 bases fitting TRBD2. Sequenced: naive CD8+ T cells from blood, with Jurkat cell RNA spiked in. Sample subset: FACS-sorted CD8+CD4-CCR7+CD45RA+ naive T cells. Written as DNA, the CDR3 is TGCAGTGCGTCTAGCGGGAGGAACTCCTACGAGCAGTACTTC. Amino acid sequence: CSASSGRNSYEQYF.